This TCR beta chain was captured by sequencing in a study of glioma-infiltrating T cells. The iRepertoire nested amplicon-rescue multiplex PCR amplified TCR alpha and beta CDR3s from RNA. MiXCR was run by TCRdb on the multiplex PCR reads, yielding one entry per CDR3 protein. Of more than 110,000 distinct CDR3 sequences in the sample, approximately 40% were seen once. Overall study findings and caveats: Non-neoplastic patients had below-expected tissue-blood divergence, while all gliomas exceeded expectation.

The CDR3 is 15 residues long. V dropped 6 bases and J dropped 3; count of bases not matched to a gene: 8. CDR1 is MDHEN and CDR2 is SYDVKM in the germline V gene. This clonotype was seen a few times. What it binds is unknown. The TCR originated in a human donor with low-grade glioma or glioblastoma, undergoing nonglioma brain surgery, or in good health (not recorded which). The sequenced material came from glioma tissue, nonneoplastic brain tissue, or PBMCs (not recorded which). This chain uses TRBV28 with TRBJ2-7, with TRBD1 matching 10 bases. CDR3 nucleotides: TGTGCCAGCAGCCGGCCGGGACAGGGGCTCTACGAGCAGTACTTC. Its translation: CASSRPGQGLYEQYF.